One TCR beta chain is described in this entry. Its antigen is currently unknown. This sample was included in a study of cytomegalovirus exposure and HLA in healthy donors. Across the whole study: Previous work identified roughly 120 million unique TCR beta sequences from about 179 million T cells.

At collection, donors were nominally healthy, but unrecorded immune exposures were probable. This CDR3 is 16 amino acids long. The PCR was carried out with 60 Vbeta primers and 13 Jbeta primers. The protocol was immunoSEQ multiplex PCR, while the TCRdb copy is restricted to in-frame clones and leaves out a portion. The sample consists of 80,000 or so clones, 65% to 70% of them appearing once. Notes on the study in general: Most TCR sequences proved rare, with some public TCRs found in many donors.

The chain carries TRBV12-1 and TRBJ1-3; the listed D gene, TRBD1, was not tested against the DNA. TRBV12-1 is assigned pseudogene status. The clonotype originates from a woman aged 50 to 65 in good health and CMV-seropositive. The material sequenced was PBMCs. CDR3 bases: TGTGCCAGCAGCTTGGCCAGGACAGGGGAGGGAAACACCATATATTTT. It is translated as CASSLARTGEGNTIYF.